The 7 T cell receptor beta chains below all came from one sample that was sequenced in a study of cytomegalovirus exposure and HLA in healthy donors. In the PCR, 60 Vbeta and 13 Jbeta primers were used. The repertoire was sequenced with immunoSEQ multiplex PCR; TCRdb's copy has only in-frame clones and lacks some. The repertoire holds 270,000 or so clones, with just over 85% as singletons. The specimen sequenced was PBMCs. These TCRs come from a man between 40 and 49 years old in good health and CMV-seropositive.

This chain links TRBV6-6 with TRBJ2-5; TRBD1 matches 8 bases. The CDR3 consists of 15 residues. Trimming removed 5 bases from V and 9 bases from J; junction bases left unmatched: 14. Looked up from germline, CDR1 is MNHNY and CDR2 is SVGAGI (reference sequence). The CDR3 DNA follows: TGTGCCAGCAGTCAAACGGGACAGGTTTCGGGGGCCCAGTACTTC. Translated: CASSQTGQVSGAQYF.

A word on this clone: Relative to the germline gene, one junction end is altered; a read error may explain this. The same CDR3 is also encoded by other DNA sequences in this sample. The chain combines TRBV27 with TRBJ2-1, with 9 nucleotides matching TRBD2. The CDR3 spans 15 residues. CDR1 is MNHEY, CDR2 SMNVEV, per germline (reference sequence). The CDR3 nucleotides read TGTGCCAGCAGTCTATCTAGCGGGATCTACAATGAGCAGTTCTTC. It codes for CASSLSSGIYNEQFF.

This rearrangement joins TRBV9 to TRBJ1-3; TRBD1 might be the D (5 bases). The ends were cut back, 5 bases at V and 4 bases at J, with 13 bases in the middle. The CDR3 contains 14 residues. Germline V gene data show CDR1 as SGDLS and CDR2 as YYNGEE. CDR3 bases: TGTGCCAGCAGTGGCGGAGGGGCCGGAAACACCATATATTTT. This gives the protein CASSGGGAGNTIYF.

The chain uses TRBV6-5 and TRBJ2-5; 12 positions match TRBD2. V dropped 4 bases and J dropped 5; count of bases not matched to a gene: 8. The CDR3 is 16 amino acids. Germline lookup yields CDR1 MNHEY and CDR2 SVGAGI. The CDR3 DNA sequence: TGTGCCAGCAGTTCGAGACTAGCGGGAGTCAGTGAGACCCAGTACTTC. Translated, it gives CASSSRLAGVSETQYF.

The chain uses TRBV4-3 and TRBJ2-1; 7 bases are a match to TRBD2. CDR1 is LGHNA, CDR2 YSLEER, per germline. This CDR3 is 16 amino acids long. J gave up 4 bases and V 0 bases, and 6 bases lay outside the gene matches. CDR3 in amino acids: CASSQDLWEGYNEQFF. Here the CDR3 DNA reads TGCGCCAGCAGCCAAGATCTATGGGAGGGGTACAATGAGCAGTTCTTC.

The chain uses TRBV11-3 and TRBJ2-7; possibly TRBD2 for D (5 bases). The V end lost 2 bases, the J end lost 2 bases, and 10 bases lay between the germline ends. The CDR3 is 14 amino acids. The V gene's germline CDR1 is SGHNT and CDR2 YENEEA. CDR3 amino acids: CASSLRGLTYEQYF. The CDR3 DNA is TGTGCCAGCAGCTTACGGGGATTGACCTACGAGCAGTACTTC.

This clone was seen many times. V usage is TRBV15 and J usage is TRBJ1-5; D is perhaps TRBD1 (5 bases). Germline V gene lookup returns CDR1 LNHNV and CDR2 YYDKDF (reference sequence). Deletions cut 0 bases from V and 4 bases from J, with 10 bases between. CDR3 size: 15 residues. CDR3 sequence reads: CATSRDQGSNQPQHF. The CDR3 nucleotides are TGTGCCACCAGCAGAGATCAGGGCTCAAATCAGCCCCAGCATTTT.